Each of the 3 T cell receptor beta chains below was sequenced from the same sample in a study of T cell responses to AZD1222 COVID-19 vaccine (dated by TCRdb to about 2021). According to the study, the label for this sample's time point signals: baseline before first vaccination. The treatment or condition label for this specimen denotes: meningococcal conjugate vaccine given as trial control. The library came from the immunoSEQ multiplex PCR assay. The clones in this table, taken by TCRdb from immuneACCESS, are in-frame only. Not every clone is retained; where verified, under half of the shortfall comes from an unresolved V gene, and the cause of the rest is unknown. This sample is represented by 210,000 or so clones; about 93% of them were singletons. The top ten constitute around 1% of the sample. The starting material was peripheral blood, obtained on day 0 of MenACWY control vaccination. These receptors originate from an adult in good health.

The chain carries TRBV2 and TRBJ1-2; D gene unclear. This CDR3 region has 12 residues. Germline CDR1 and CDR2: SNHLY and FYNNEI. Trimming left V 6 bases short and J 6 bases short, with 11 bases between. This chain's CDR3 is CASSKTVDGYTF. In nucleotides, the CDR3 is TGTGCCAGCAGCAAGACCGTGGATGGCTACACCTTC.

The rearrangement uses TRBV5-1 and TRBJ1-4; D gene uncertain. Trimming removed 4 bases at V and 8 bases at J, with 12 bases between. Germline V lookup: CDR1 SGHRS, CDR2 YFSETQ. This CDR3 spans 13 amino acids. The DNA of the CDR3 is TGCGCCAGCAGCAATCTACCACGGGAAAAACTGTTTTTT. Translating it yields CASSNLPREKLFF.

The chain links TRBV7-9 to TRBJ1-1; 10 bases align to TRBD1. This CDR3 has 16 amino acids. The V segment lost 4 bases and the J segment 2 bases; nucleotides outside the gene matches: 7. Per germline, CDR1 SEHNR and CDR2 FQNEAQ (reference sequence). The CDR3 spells CASSSLRDRGNTEAFF. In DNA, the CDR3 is TGTGCCAGCAGCTCCCTGAGGGACAGGGGAAACACTGAAGCTTTCTTT.